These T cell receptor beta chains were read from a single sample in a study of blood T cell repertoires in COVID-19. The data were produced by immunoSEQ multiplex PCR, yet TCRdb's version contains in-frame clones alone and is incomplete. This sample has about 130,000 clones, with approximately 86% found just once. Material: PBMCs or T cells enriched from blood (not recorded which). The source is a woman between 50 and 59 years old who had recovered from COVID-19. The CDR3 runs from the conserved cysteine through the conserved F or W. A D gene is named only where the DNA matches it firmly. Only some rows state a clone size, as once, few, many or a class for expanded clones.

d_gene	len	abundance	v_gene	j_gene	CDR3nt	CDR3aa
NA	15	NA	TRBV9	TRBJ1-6	TGTGCCAGCAGCGAGAGGGGGATTCCTAATTCACCCCTCCACTTT	CASSERGIPNSPLHF
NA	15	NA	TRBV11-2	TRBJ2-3	TGTGCCAGCAGCTCCTGGACAGACGGCACAGATACGCAGTATTTT	CASSSWTDGTDTQYF
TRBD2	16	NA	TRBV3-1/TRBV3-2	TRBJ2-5	TGTGCCAGCAGCCACTCTAGCGGGGGGGCCCGGGAGACCCAGTACTTC	CASSHSSGGARETQYF
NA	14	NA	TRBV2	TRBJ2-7	TGTGCCAGCAGTGAAGCGCTTAGTCTAGCGAGGCGGTACTTC	CASSEALSLARRYF
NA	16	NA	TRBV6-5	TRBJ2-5	TGTGCCAGCAGTTGGGTGTACGGAGACCGACAAGAGACCCAGTACTTC	CASSWVYGDRQETQYF
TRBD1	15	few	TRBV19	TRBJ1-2	TGTGCCAGTAGCCCTACACAGGGGAGAGGCAATGGCTACACCTTC	CASSPTQGRGNGYTF
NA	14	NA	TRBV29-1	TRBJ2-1	TGCAGCGTTGTTTGGAGGGGAAACTACAATGAGCAGTTCTTC	CSVVWRGNYNEQFF
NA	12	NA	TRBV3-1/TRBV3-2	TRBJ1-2	TGTGCCAGCAGCCAATCGGGATATGGCTACACCTTC	CASSQSGYGYTF
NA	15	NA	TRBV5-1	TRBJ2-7	TGCGCCAGCAGCTTGGCCGGTAGCTTAACCTACGAGCAGTACTTC	CASSLAGSLTYEQYF
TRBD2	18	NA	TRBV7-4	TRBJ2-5	TGTGCCAGCAGCCCGCTTTACCCAATAGCGGGGGGGCGCGAGACCCAGTACTTC	CASSPLYPIAGGRETQYF
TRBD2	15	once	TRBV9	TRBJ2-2	TGTGCCAGCAGCGTTCTAGCGGGCGGGACCGGGGAGCTGTTTTTT	CASSVLAGGTGELFF
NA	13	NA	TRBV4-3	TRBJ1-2	TGCGCCAGCAGCCAAGACAGGGCATATGGCTACACCTTC	CASSQDRAYGYTF
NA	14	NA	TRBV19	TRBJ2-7	TGTGCCAGTAGTATGCAGGGCTCGTCCTACGAGCAGTACTTC	CASSMQGSSYEQYF
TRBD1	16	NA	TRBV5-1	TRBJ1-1	TGCGCCAGCAGCTTTGGACAGGGTTCTGCGACCACTGAAGCTTTCTTT	CASSFGQGSATTEAFF
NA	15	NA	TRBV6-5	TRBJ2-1	TGTGCCAGCAGTCCTTTATCGGGGAACTACAATGAGCAGTTCTTC	CASSPLSGNYNEQFF
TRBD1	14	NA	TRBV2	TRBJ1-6	TGTGCCAGCAGTGGCAGGGGGTCGGAAGCACCCCTCCACTTT	CASSGRGSEAPLHF
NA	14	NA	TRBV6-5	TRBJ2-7	TGTGCCAGCAGTTACCAGGGGCGATCCTACGAGCAGTACTTC	CASSYQGRSYEQYF
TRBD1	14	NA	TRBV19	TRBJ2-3	TGTGCCAGTAGTACGGACAGGATTACAGATACGCAGTATTTT	CASSTDRITDTQYF
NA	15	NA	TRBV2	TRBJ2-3	TGTGCCAGCGATGAATGGGGGGACCCCACAGATACGCAGTATTTT	CASDEWGDPTDTQYF
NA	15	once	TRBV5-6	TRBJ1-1	TGTGCCAGCAGCCCGGGCGGGGGCGAGGACACTGAAGCTTTCTTT	CASSPGGGEDTEAFF
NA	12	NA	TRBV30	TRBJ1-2	TGTGCCTGGAGTGTACAATGGTTAGGCTACACCTTC	CAWSVQWLGYTF
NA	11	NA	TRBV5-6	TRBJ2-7	TGTGCCAGCTCATTAGAGTACGAGCAGTACTTC	CASSLEYEQYF
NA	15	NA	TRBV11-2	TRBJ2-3	TGTGCCAGCAGCCAAATTATCCGGGGGTGGAATACGCAGTATTTT	CASSQIIRGWNTQYF
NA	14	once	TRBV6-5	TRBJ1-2	TGTGCCAGCAGTTCAGGCCCGCTTAACTATGGCTACACCTTC	CASSSGPLNYGYTF
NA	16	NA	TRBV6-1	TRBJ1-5	TGTGCCAGCAGTGAAGCGACCCCCGGGGGGAATCAGCCCCAGCATTTT	CASSEATPGGNQPQHF
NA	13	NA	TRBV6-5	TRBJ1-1	TGTGCCAGCAGTTACCGGTCTAACACTGAAGCTTTCTTT	CASSYRSNTEAFF
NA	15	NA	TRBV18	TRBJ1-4	TGTGCCAGCTCGCCCGAGGAGGGGACTAATGAAAAACTGTTTTTT	CASSPEEGTNEKLFF
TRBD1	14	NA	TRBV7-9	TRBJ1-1	TGTGCCAGCAGCCGGGACAGCGGGAACACTGAAGCTTTCTTT	CASSRDSGNTEAFF
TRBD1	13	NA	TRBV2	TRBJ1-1	TGTGCTAACCCTACAGGGGAGAACACTGAAGCTTTCTTT	CANPTGENTEAFF
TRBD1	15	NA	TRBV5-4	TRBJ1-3	TGTGCCAGCAGCCCCTCGGGACAGGGTGGAAACACCATATATTTT	CASSPSGQGGNTIYF
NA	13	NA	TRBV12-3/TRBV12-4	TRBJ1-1	TGTGCCAGCAAAGGGGGATTGGTCACTGAAGCTTTCTTT	CASKGGLVTEAFF
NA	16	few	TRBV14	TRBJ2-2	TGTGCCAGCAGCCGGGGGCATCCAGCGAACACCGGGGAGCTGTTTTTT	CASSRGHPANTGELFF
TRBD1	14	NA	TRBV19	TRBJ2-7	TGTGCCAGTAGCCGGACAGGGAATGGTCACGAGCAGTACTTC	CASSRTGNGHEQYF
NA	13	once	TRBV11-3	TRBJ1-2	TGTGCCAGCAGCTTCGGGGAGAGCTATGGCTACACCTTC	CASSFGESYGYTF
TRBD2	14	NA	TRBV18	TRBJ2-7	TGTGCCAGCTCACTGGCCGGAGGGAGGGCCGAGCAGTACTTC	CASSLAGGRAEQYF
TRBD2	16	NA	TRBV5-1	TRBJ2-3	TGCGCCAGCAGCTTGAGTAGCGGGGGGGCCGCAGATACGCAGTATTTT	CASSLSSGGAADTQYF
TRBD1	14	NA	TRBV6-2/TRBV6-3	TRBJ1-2	TGTGCCAGCAGTTCCGGGACAGGGAACTATGGCTACACCTTC	CASSSGTGNYGYTF
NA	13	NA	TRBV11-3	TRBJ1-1	TGTGCCAGCAGCTCGGACAGATACACTGAAGCTTTCTTT	CASSSDRYTEAFF
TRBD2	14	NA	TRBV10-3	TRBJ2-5	TGTGCCATCTCTAGCGGGGGAGCACAAGAGACCCAGTACTTC	CAISSGGAQETQYF